The 7 T cell receptor beta chains below were found in one sample sequenced in a study of T cells in tumors after PD-1 blockade. Clones were read by immunoSEQ multiplex PCR, and TCRdb kept only the in-frame ones, dropping some. The sample consists of roughly 47,000 clones, roughly 73% of them appearing once. The specimen was PBMCs, collected before anti-PD-1 treatment. These receptors originate from a human donor with basal cell carcinoma.

The genes are TRBV10-3 and TRBJ2-1; D not resolved. The V gene lost 6 bases and the J gene lost 5 bases, with 8 bases spanning the gap. This CDR3 has 12 residues. In germline, CDR1 is ENHRY, CDR2 SYGVKD. CDR3: CAIRGGNNEQFF. For the CDR3, the DNA is TGTGCCATCAGGGGCGGTAACAATGAGCAGTTCTTC.

DNA of the CDR3: TGTGCCAGCAGCCAAGGAAATGGAGGGGACGAAGAGACCCAGTACTTC. This translates into CASSQGNGGDEETQYF. The chain uses TRBV4-2 and TRBJ2-5; TRBD2 might be the D (6 bases). In germline, CDR1 is LGHNA, CDR2 YNFKEQ. CDR3 length: 16 amino acids. V lost 1 base and J lost 3, with 15 bases in between.

This clone was recorded once. The rearrangement joins TRBV28 to TRBJ2-7; D unclear. CDR1 is MDHEN and CDR2 is SYDVKM in the germline V gene. This CDR3 is built from 15 residues. Trimming removed 5 bases at V and 4 bases at J, with 18 bases between. CDR3 sequence: CASSPFDTGPYEQYF. The CDR3 coding sequence is TGTGCCAGCAGTCCGTTCGATACTGGCCCTTACGAGCAGTACTTC.

The V call is TRBV19, the J call TRBJ2-5; D remains unclear. CDR1 is LNHDA, CDR2 SQIVND, per germline (reference sequence). Trimming left V 7 bases short and J 5 bases short, with 17 bases between. The CDR3 is 14 residues long. The CDR3 sequence is CASTTAGLGETQYF. Here the CDR3 DNA reads TGTGCCAGTACAACGGCAGGCCTTGGGGAGACCCAGTACTTC.

The J gene is TRBJ1-5, the V gene TRBV28, with 8 bases identical to TRBD1. The CDR3 has 15 amino acids. V lost 2 bases, J lost 4 bases, and 4 bases stayed unmatched. Germline CDR1 MDHEN, CDR2 SYDVKM. CDR3 sequence reads: CASSLRGQVNQPQHF. CDR3 bases: TGTGCCAGCAGTTTACGGGGACAGGTGAATCAGCCCCAGCATTTT.

The chain links TRBV20-1 to TRBJ1-5; D unclear. Germline assignment: CDR1 DFQATT and CDR2 SNEGSKA (reference sequence). This CDR3 has 13 residues. V was cut by 3 bases and J by 5 bases, with 11 bases left in between. CDR3 region: CSASRERDQPQHF. Here the CDR3 DNA reads TGCAGTGCTAGTAGAGAGCGTGATCAGCCCCAGCATTTT.

The chain combines TRBV7-8 with TRBJ1-2, with D possibly matching TRBD1 (5 bases). Trimming left V 2 bases short and J 1 base short, with 17 bases between. CDR3 length equals 17 residues. Germline CDR1 reads SGHVS; CDR2 reads FQNEAQ. In DNA, the CDR3 is TGTGCCAGCAGCTTACTCGGGGCCGTCGACCTTAACTATGGCTACACCTTC. It specifies CASSLLGAVDLNYGYTF. The full variable domain, rest sourced from reference TRBV7-8 and TRBJ1-2, is GAGVSQSPRYKVAKRGQDVALRCDPISGHVSLFWYQQALGQGPEFLTYFQNEAQLDKSGLPSDRFFAERPEGSVSTLKIQRTQQEDSAVYLCASSLLGAVDLNYGYTFGSGTRLTVV.